The present T cell receptor beta chain was sequenced within a study of regulatory T cells in long-lasting Graves disease. The time point denotes: newly diagnosed GD, antithyroid drugs for less than 3 months. After RNA was extracted from PBMCs, the TCR library was made from it. This clonotype was recorded at least ten times. Its specificity is unknown. Regarding the study as a whole: The study found TRBV28, TRBJ1-2 and TRBJ2-5 favored in persistent disease. Persistent Graves' disease cases displayed lower TCR diversity than newly diagnosed ones.

The V end lost 5 bases, the J end lost 0 bases, and 11 bases lay between the germline ends. CDR3 length: 15 amino acids. Germline assignment: CDR1 MNHNS and CDR2 SASEGT. CDR3-region Arm-PCR and iRepertoire HTBI primers produced the TCR beta libraries. TCRdb redid the calling of the multiplex PCR reads with MiXCR, one entry per CDR3 protein. Among about 440,000 distinct CDR3 sequences listed, around 14% were seen once. The same data also contributed to another study, on T cells in Graves' hyperthyroidism and ophthalmopathy. That report adds: Clinical symptoms, serum thyroxine and TRAb, thyroid ultrasound and orbital computed tomography were used for the diagnoses. HTBI primers were used for first-round RT-PCR of the TCR CDR3.

This sequence joins TRBV6-1 and TRBJ1-3, with D perhaps TRBD1 (5 bases). This receptor was taken from a woman aged 25-40 years with Graves disease. The sequenced sample was peripheral blood mononuclear cells (PBMCs), obtained at new diagnosis, from a patient treated with antithyroid drugs. DNA of the CDR3: TGTGCCAGCAGTACCGGGACGTTCTCTGGAAACACCATATATTTT. Translation: CASSTGTFSGNTIYF.